This passage covers 20 T cell receptor beta chains from one sample sequenced in a study of blood T cells in healthy people across ages. Next came a second PCR, run for roughly 6 to 11 cycles, which used a sample-barcoded 5' primer along with a J-beta primer mix. MiXCR, run by TCRdb on the 5' RACE reads, gives a single entry per CDR3 protein. The table lists around 790,000 distinct CDR3 sequences, under 45% of them singletons, with about 19% in the top ten. Specimen: blood. These receptors were collected from a man aged 60-69 years in good health.

The chain joins TRBV2 to TRBJ2-5; 7 bases are shared with TRBD1. CDR3 length: 15 amino acids. CDR1 SNHLY and CDR2 FYNNEI come from the germline V gene. J was trimmed by 0 bases and V by 8 bases; bases with no gene match: 9. The CDR3 bases are TGTGCCAGCCGAAGGGCGGACAGGAACCAAGAGACCCAGTACTTC. This sequence encodes CASRRADRNQETQYF.

CDR3 DNA: TGCGCCAGCAGCTTGGGGGGCCACAATGAGCAGTACTTC. Translating it yields CASSLGGHNEQYF. V gene TRBV5-1 combines with J gene TRBJ2-7; tentatively, D is TRBD1 (5 bases). CDR1 and CDR2 from the germline V gene are SGHRS and YFSETQ. V was trimmed by 0 bases and J by 7 bases, leaving 11 bases between them. CDR3 length: 13 residues.

The gene calls are TRBV27 and TRBJ2-7; D perhaps matches TRBD1 (5 bases). The V gene's germline CDR1 is MNHEY and CDR2 SMNVEV (reference sequence). The CDR3 has 14 residues. V gave up 3 bases and J gave up 0 bases, with 9 bases separating them. In DNA, the CDR3 is TGTGCCAGCAGTTTGATAGGGGCCTCCTACGAGCAGTACTTC. Translated: CASSLIGASYEQYF.

A note on this clonotype: A much larger clone is a single base away; this may be a read error. The chain carries TRBV2 and TRBJ1-6; D perhaps matches TRBD1 (5 bases). CDR1 SNHLY and CDR2 FYNNEI come from the germline V gene. Between the trimmed V and J ends, which lost 6 bases and 10 bases, there was a span of 19 bases. There are 15 residues in the CDR3. Here the CDR3 reads CASSRRGGYASPLHF. DNA for the CDR3: TGTGCCAGCAGCAGGAGGGGTGGTTATGCCTCACCCCTCCACTTT.

Note on this clonotype: A read error is possible here, since a much larger clone lies one base away. The rearrangement links TRBV6-2 or TRBV6-3 to TRBJ2-4; TRBD1 is a possible D gene (5 bases). The last part of the DNA fits TRBJ2-5 better; the J call may be wrong. The germline V gene encodes CDR1 MNHEY and CDR2 SVGEGT. CDR3 length equals 18 residues. CDR3 DNA: TGTGCCAGCAGTTACTCTCCGGCGAGCCAGGGTTGGCAAGAGACCCAGTACTTC. It translates to CASSYSPASQGWQETQYF.

The chain is built from TRBV5-1 and TRBJ2-3; 8 bases line up with TRBD2. This CDR3 is 14 amino acids long. Trimming at V came to 5 bases and at J to 3 bases, leaving 5 bases not matched to a gene. Germline CDR1 SGHRS, CDR2 YFSETQ. Here the CDR3 reads CASRTGGPTDTQYF. CDR3 DNA: TGCGCCAGCAGGACGGGGGGGCCTACAGATACGCAGTATTTT.

The rearrangement links TRBV6-6 to TRBJ2-1; D ambiguous. This CDR3 has 11 amino acids. V was trimmed by 5 bases and J by 10 bases, leaving 9 bases between them. The germline CDR1 and CDR2 sequences are MNHNY and SVGAGI (reference sequence). The CDR3 loop reads CASSPRWEQFF. CDR3 bases: TGTGCCAGCAGTCCGAGATGGGAGCAGTTCTTC.

This clonotype was counted ten times or more. The chain has TRBV20-1 and TRBJ2-7, with a possible D match to TRBD1 (5 bases). This CDR3 is 14 amino acids long. Germline values: CDR1 DFQATT, CDR2 SNEGSKA (reference sequence). V lost 1 base, J lost 5 bases, and 15 bases lay in between. The CDR3 is CSARGGAGQNEQYF. CDR3 bases: TGCAGTGCTAGAGGTGGGGCAGGGCAGAACGAGCAGTACTTC.

The V and J genes are TRBV7-2 and TRBJ2-1; weak D call: TRBD2 (6 bases). Gene TRBJ2-7 matches the end of the DNA better, so the J call may be wrong. The CDR3 length is 13 residues. Per germline, CDR1 SGHTA and CDR2 FQGNSA. The CDR3 sequence: CASSWTTYNEQYF. CDR3 bases: TGTGCCAGCAGCTGGACTACATACAATGAGCAGTACTTC.

The chain couples TRBV4-3 to TRBJ2-1, with TRBD2 matching over 12 bases. CDR1 and CDR2 (germline): LGHNA, YSLEER. V trimming: 0 bases; J trimming: 9 bases; junction bases outside the gene matches: 24. The CDR3 sequence is 22 residues long. CDR3 sequence (DNA): TGCGCCAGCAGCCAAGATGTAGGGGACTATGGCTACACTAGCGGGGGGATCCCTGAGCAGTTCTTC. Translated: CASSQDVGDYGYTSGGIPEQFF.

This clonotype was seen only a few times. The rearrangement uses TRBV18 and TRBJ2-7; D possibly corresponds to TRBD2 (6 bases). The J call may be in error: the DNA end matches TRBJ2-5 better. The CDR3 length is 15 residues. Looked up from germline, CDR1 is KGHSH and CDR2 is LQKENI. CDR3 region: CASSRTGFSGGTQYF. The CDR3 DNA reads TGTGCCAGCTCACGAACAGGCTTTTCCGGGGGGACCCAGTACTTC.

The rearrangement uses TRBV11-2 and TRBJ1-2; D is ambiguous. This CDR3 comprises 14 residues. Trimming shortened V by 4 bases and J by 8 bases, and 17 bases separated the two germline ends. The germline gives CDR1 SGHAT, CDR2 FQNNGV. The CDR3 nucleotides are TGTGCCAGCAGCTCTGGGAACTACCCGGGGGGCTACACCTTC. Protein: CASSSGNYPGGYTF.

The chain couples TRBV9 to TRBJ2-7; D remains unclear. Germline values: CDR1 SGDLS, CDR2 YYNGEE. This CDR3 contains 14 residues. V lost 3 bases, J lost 1 base, and 11 bases lay in between. The CDR3, as DNA: TGTGCCAGCAGCGACGGACCCACTTCCTACGAGCAGTACTTC. Its translation is CASSDGPTSYEQYF.

J is TRBJ1-5 and V is TRBV27; TRBD1 is a possible D gene (5 bases). This CDR3 is 15 amino acids long. Germline V gene data show CDR1 as MNHEY and CDR2 as SMNVEV (reference sequence). Trimming left V 4 bases short and J 5 bases short, with 15 bases between. CDR3 DNA sequence: TGTGCCAGCAGTTCTGACGGGGGTTTACATCAGCCCCAGCATTTT. This codes for CASSSDGGLHQPQHF.

This sequence joins TRBV4-3 and TRBJ2-1; 8 bases match TRBD1. The V segment lost 4 bases and the J segment 2 bases; nucleotides outside the gene matches: 7. The CDR3 covers 16 residues. Per the germline V gene, CDR1 is LGHNA and CDR2 is YSLEER. CDR3 protein: CASSRAWDRTYNEQFF. The CDR3 DNA reads as TGCGCCAGCAGCCGAGCGTGGGACAGGACCTACAATGAGCAGTTCTTC.

In this sample, this clonotype turned up once. This rearrangement joins TRBV27 to TRBJ2-2; perhaps TRBD2 as D (7 bases). The V and J ends lost 10 bases and 5 bases respectively, with 26 bases between them. CDR3 length: 17 amino acids. Germline lookup yields CDR1 MNHEY and CDR2 SMNVEV (reference sequence). CDR3 nucleotide sequence: TGTGCCACCAGGACGGGCTTCTTTGGGGGGGCGACCGGGGAGCTGTTTTTT. It yields the protein CATRTGFFGGATGELFF.

This clonotype was observed a handful of times. V gene TRBV25-1 combines with J gene TRBJ2-1; maybe TRBD2 (7 bases). The germline V gene has CDR1 MGHDK and CDR2 SYGVNS. V was trimmed by 8 bases and J by 7 bases, leaving 21 bases between them. The CDR3 is made up of 15 amino acids. CDR3 in amino acids: CASSVEGGGRNEQFF. Written as DNA, the CDR3 is TGTGCCAGCTCCGTGGAGGGGGGGGGCCGAAATGAGCAGTTCTTC.

To note about this clonotype: Being one base from a much bigger clone, this may be a read error. V gene TRBV6-2 or TRBV6-3 combines with J gene TRBJ2-7; TRBD1 agrees at 7 bases. Germline-derived CDR1 and CDR2 are MNHEY and SVGEGT. This CDR3 is built from 15 residues. Losses at the gene ends were 5 bases for V and 7 bases for J; bases not matched to a gene: 14. CDR3 sequence: CASSQTRTGNNEQYF. CDR3 DNA: TGTGCCAGCAGTCAGACAAGGACAGGTAACAATGAGCAGTACTTC.

J is TRBJ2-4 and V is TRBV5-4; 8 nucleotides agree with TRBD1. The CDR3 is made up of 15 amino acids. The V segment lost 3 bases and the J segment 6 bases; nucleotides outside the gene matches: 8. Germline lookup yields CDR1 SGHNT and CDR2 YYREEE (reference sequence). The CDR3 region is CASSSPQGARNIQYF. DNA for the CDR3: TGTGCCAGCAGCTCCCCCCAGGGGGCCCGAAACATTCAGTACTTC.

This clonotype was recorded a few times. The J gene is TRBJ1-1, the V gene TRBV4-3; no clear D. Germline loops: CDR1 LGHNA, CDR2 YSLEER. The CDR3 is 18 amino acids. The V and J ends lost 2 bases and 1 base respectively, with 20 bases between them. This CDR3 reads CASSQPNPGEDQNTEAFF. DNA of the CDR3: TGCGCCAGCAGCCAACCCAACCCAGGAGAGGACCAGAACACTGAAGCTTTCTTT.